This TCR beta chain was captured in a study of shared clonotypes between healthy human individuals. Selected positively for CCR7 and CD45RO-negative, naive CD8 cells excluded terminally differentiated effector memory CD45RA+ cells. Clones were sequenced by immunoSEQ multiplex PCR, and TCRdb holds only the in-frame ones, with some missing. The profile shows about 2 million clones, about 94% of them singletons. After removal of 5 bases from V and 0 bases from J, the junction contained 6 bases not matched to a gene. The CDR3 covers 16 residues. Germline-derived CDR1 and CDR2 are MNHEY and SMNVEV (reference sequence).

The clonotype originates from a man between 18 and 29 years old in good health. The sample consisted of naive CD8+ T cells sorted from blood. V and J are TRBV27 and TRBJ2-3; 9 bases match TRBD2. Here the CDR3 DNA reads TGTGCCAGCAGTGTGACTAGCGGTACTAGCACAGATACGCAGTATTTT. Protein sequence: CASSVTSGTSTDTQYF.